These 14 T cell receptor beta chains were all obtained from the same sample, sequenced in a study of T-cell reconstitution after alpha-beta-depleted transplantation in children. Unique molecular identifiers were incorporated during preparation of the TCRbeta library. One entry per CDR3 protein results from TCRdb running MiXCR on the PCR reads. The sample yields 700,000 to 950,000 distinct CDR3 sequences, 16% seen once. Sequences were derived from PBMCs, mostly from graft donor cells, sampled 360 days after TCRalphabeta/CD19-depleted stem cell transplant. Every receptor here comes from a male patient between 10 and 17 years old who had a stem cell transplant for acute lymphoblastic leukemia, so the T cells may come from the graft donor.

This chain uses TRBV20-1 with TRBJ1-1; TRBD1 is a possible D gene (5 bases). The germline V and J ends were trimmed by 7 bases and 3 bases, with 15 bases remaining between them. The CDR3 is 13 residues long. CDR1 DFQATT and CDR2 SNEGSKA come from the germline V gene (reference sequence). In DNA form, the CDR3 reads TGCAGTGTCCCACGCCGGGGGGACACTGAAGCTTTCTTT. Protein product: CSVPRRGDTEAFF.

The CDR3, as DNA: TGTGCCAGCATGAGGGATTCTGGAAACACCATATATTTT. It codes for CASMRDSGNTIYF. The chain joins TRBV6-1 to TRBJ1-3; the D is unclear. This CDR3 spans 13 amino acids. Germline-derived CDR1 and CDR2 are MNHNS and SASEGT. The ends were cut back, 7 bases at V and 1 base at J, with 8 bases in the middle.

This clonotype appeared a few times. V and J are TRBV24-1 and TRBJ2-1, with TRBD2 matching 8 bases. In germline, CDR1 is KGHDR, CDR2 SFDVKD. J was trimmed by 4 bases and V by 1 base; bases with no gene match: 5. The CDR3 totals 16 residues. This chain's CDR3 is CATSDFPSGSYNEQFF. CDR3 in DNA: TGTGCCACCAGTGATTTTCCCAGCGGGAGTTACAATGAGCAGTTCTTC.

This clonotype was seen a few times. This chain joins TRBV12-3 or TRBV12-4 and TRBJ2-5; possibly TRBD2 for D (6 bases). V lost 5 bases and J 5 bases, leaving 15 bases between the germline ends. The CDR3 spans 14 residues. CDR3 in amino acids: CASSEILARETQYF. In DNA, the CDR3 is TGTGCCAGCAGTGAGATCCTAGCGCGGGAGACCCAGTACTTC.

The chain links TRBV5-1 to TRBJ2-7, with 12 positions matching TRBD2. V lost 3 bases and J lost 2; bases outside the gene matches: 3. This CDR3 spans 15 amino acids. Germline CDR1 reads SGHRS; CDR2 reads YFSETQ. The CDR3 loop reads CASSWTSGNPYEQYF. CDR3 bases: TGCGCCAGCAGCTGGACTAGCGGGAACCCCTACGAGCAGTACTTC.

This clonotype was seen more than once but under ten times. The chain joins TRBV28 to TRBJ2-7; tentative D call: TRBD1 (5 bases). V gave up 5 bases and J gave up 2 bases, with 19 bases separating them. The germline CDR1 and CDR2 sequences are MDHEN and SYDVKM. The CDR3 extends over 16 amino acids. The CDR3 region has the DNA TGTGCCAGCAGTCGGCAGGGCAGCTACCCAACCTACGAGCAGTACTTC. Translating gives CASSRQGSYPTYEQYF.

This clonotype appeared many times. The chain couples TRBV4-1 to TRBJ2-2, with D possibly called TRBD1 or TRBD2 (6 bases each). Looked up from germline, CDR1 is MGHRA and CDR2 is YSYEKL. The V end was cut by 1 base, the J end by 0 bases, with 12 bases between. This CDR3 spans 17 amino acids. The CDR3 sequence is CASSQVGGTTNTGELFF. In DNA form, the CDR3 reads TGCGCCAGCAGCCAAGTTGGCGGGACAACGAACACCGGGGAGCTGTTTTTT.

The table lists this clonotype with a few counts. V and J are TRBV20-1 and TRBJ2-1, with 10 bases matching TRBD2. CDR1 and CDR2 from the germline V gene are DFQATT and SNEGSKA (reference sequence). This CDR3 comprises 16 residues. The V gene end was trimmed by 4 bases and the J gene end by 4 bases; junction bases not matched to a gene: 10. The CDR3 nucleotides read TGCAGTGCTAAGCTAGCGGGAGTTTTACCATACAATGAGCAGTTCTTC. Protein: CSAKLAGVLPYNEQFF.

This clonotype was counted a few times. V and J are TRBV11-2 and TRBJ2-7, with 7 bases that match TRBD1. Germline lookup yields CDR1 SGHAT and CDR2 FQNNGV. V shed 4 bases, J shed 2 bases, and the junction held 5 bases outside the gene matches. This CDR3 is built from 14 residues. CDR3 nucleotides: TGTGCCAGCAGCTACCCAGGGGGACCCTACGAGCAGTACTTC. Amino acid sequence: CASSYPGGPYEQYF.

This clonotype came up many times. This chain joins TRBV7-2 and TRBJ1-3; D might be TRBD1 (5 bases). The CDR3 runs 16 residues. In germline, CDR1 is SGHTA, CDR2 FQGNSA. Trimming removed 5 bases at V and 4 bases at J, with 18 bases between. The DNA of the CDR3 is TGTGCCAGCAGCCCTCAGGGAGAACTAACCGGAAACACCATATATTTT. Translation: CASSPQGELTGNTIYF.

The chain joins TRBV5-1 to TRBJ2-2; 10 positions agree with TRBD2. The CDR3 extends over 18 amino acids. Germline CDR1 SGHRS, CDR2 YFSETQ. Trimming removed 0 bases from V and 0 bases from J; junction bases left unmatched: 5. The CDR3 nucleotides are TGCGCCAGCAGCTTGGCGGTCCTAGCGGGAGCGAACACCGGGGAGCTGTTTTTT. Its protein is CASSLAVLAGANTGELFF.

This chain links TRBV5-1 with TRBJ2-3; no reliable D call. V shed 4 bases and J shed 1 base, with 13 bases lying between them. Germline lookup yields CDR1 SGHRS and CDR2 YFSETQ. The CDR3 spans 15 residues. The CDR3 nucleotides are TGCGCCAGCAGCCTTAGACCCCTAGGCACAGATACGCAGTATTTT. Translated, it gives CASSLRPLGTDTQYF.

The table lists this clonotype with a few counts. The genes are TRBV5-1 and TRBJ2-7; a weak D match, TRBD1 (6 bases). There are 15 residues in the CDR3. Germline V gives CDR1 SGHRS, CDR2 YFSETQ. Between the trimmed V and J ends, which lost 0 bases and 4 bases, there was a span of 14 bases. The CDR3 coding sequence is TGCGCCAGCAGCTTGGGGGGGCCAAGGACTTACGAGCAGTACTTC. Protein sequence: CASSLGGPRTYEQYF.

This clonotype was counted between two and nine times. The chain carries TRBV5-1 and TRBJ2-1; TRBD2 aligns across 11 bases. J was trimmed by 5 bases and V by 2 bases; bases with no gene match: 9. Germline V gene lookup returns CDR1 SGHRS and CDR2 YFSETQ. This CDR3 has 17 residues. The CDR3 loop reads CASSLIRLAGINNEQFF. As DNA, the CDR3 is TGCGCCAGCAGCTTAATTCGACTAGCGGGGATAAACAATGAGCAGTTCTTC.